The T cell receptor beta chain under discussion was sequenced for a study of blood T cell repertoires in COVID-19. Under the authors' procedure: Amplification with reference gene primers provided the estimates of nucleated cell counts. Libraries were prepared by immunoSEQ multiplex PCR; TCRdb keeps only in-frame clonotypes and omits some of them. The V and J calls and clone size are taken from that table; D and trimming were inferred from the DNA. The data contain under 55,000 clones, over 85% of them singletons. Trimming at V came to 6 bases and at J to 8 bases, leaving 8 bases not matched to a gene. Germline-derived CDR1 and CDR2 are LGHNT and FRNRAP. CDR3 length equals 13 residues. This clone was picked up one time.

Sequencing input: peripheral blood. This chain joins TRBV12-5 and TRBJ1-2; TRBD1 aligns across 8 bases. The TCR sequence derives from a human donor in a cohort sampled during active COVID-19. The CDR3 loop is CASGPGQGRGYTF. CDR3 DNA sequence: TGTGCTAGTGGCCCCGGACAGGGAAGGGGCTACACCTTC.